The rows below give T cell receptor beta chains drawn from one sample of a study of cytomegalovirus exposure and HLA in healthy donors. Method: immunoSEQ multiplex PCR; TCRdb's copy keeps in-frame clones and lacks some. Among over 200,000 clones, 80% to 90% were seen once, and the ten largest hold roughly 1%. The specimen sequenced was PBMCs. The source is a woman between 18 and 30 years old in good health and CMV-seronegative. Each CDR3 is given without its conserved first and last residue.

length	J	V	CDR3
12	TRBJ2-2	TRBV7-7	ASSLGQNTGELF
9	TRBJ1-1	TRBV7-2	ASSFSTEAF
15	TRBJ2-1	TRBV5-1	ASSSSTSGLAYNEQF
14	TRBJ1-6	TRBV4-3	ASSQDETGGVSPLH
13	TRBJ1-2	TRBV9	ASSVEESGSYGYT
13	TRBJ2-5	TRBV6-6	ASSYSWGPQETQY
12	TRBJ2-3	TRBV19	ASTAAGGPGTQY
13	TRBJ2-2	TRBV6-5	ASSYQRSNTGELF
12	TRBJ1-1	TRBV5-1	ASSSQGVNTEAF
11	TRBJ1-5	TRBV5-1	ASRADSNQPQH